These T cell receptor beta chains were read from a single sample in a study of T-cell reconstitution after alpha-beta-depleted transplantation in children. TCRdb redid the calling of the PCR reads with MiXCR, one entry per CDR3 protein. The sample includes approximately 250,000 distinct CDR3 sequences, around 9.7% of them seen just once. The sequenced sample was PBMCs from the stem cell graft donor, obtained from the stem cell graft. The origin of the receptors is a human donor who donated a stem cell graft to a child with SCID. The conserved cysteine and the conserved F or W are not part of the CDR3 here. The order of the fields is D gene, V gene, CDR3 protein. D genes are given only for firm matches.

D gene: TRBD1; V gene: TRBV6-5; CDR3 protein: ASSFRQGRGTEAF
D gene: -; V gene: TRBV2; CDR3 protein: ASRVISEQY
D gene: -; V gene: TRBV4-2; CDR3 protein: ASSQEGMGNQPQH
D gene: -; V gene: TRBV20-1; CDR3 protein: SVGTIDTQY
D gene: TRBD2; V gene: TRBV20-1; CDR3 protein: SARDIKSSGGYNEQF
D gene: -; V gene: TRBV20-1; CDR3 protein: SARAGGRGYGYT
D gene: TRBD1; V gene: TRBV4-2; CDR3 protein: ASSLRGGLTEAF
D gene: -; V gene: TRBV20-1; CDR3 protein: SARGRAGFNEQF
D gene: TRBD1; V gene: TRBV7-3; CDR3 protein: ASSSGQGTPLH
D gene: TRBD2; V gene: TRBV7-8; CDR3 protein: ASSSQTSGGDYEQY
D gene: -; V gene: TRBV15; CDR3 protein: ATSRDQQLGFYGYT
D gene: -; V gene: TRBV27; CDR3 protein: ASLTPGRTSEQF
D gene: -; V gene: TRBV10-3; CDR3 protein: APGVRLPNEKLF
D gene: TRBD1; V gene: TRBV5-1; CDR3 protein: ASSLGTGGVYEQY
D gene: -; V gene: TRBV28; CDR3 protein: ASSFSDYNEQF
D gene: -; V gene: TRBV3-1; CDR3 protein: ASSQDWGGIQH
D gene: TRBD1; V gene: TRBV12-3/TRBV12-4; CDR3 protein: ASSARTGPADTQY
D gene: TRBD1; V gene: TRBV5-1; CDR3 protein: ASSWGTATDTQY
D gene: TRBD1; V gene: TRBV19; CDR3 protein: ASSPRTGHNEQF
D gene: -; V gene: TRBV20-1; CDR3 protein: SAREWRLEADTDTQY
D gene: TRBD2; V gene: TRBV14; CDR3 protein: ASSRRLAGQETQY
D gene: -; V gene: TRBV5-8; CDR3 protein: ASSLGESNPPLH
D gene: TRBD2; V gene: TRBV7-2; CDR3 protein: ASSFGWRGGNEQF
D gene: TRBD1; V gene: TRBV23-1; CDR3 protein: ASSHYRGRSGELF
D gene: TRBD1; V gene: TRBV7-7; CDR3 protein: ASSSTGDTDTQY
D gene: TRBD1; V gene: TRBV20-1; CDR3 protein: SAFGQGAIGELF
D gene: -; V gene: TRBV12-3/TRBV12-4; CDR3 protein: ASRIESPGHTQY
D gene: -; V gene: TRBV9; CDR3 protein: ASSVRGANSPLH